This TCR beta chain appears in the sequencing data of a study of blood T cell repertoires in COVID-19 (dated by TCRdb to 2019 to 2021). Regarding the complete study: Samples from collaborators originated in the United States, Italy and Spain and spanned both the acute and convalescent phases of COVID-19. Deeply sampled blood TCRbeta repertoires from subjects exposed to, actively infected with, or recovered from COVID-19 were included in the dataset. The repertoires were made available in a free public database intended to serve as a resource for research on the immune response to SARS-CoV-2. The prospective study material was composed of cDNA or gDNA derived from T cells, B-cell-depleted T cells, or PBMCs. Samples came from the ongoing ImmuneRACE study (first 160 participants) plus 1,254 subjects from 6 global collaborators. Where available, HLA class I and class II types were obtained from metadata supplied by the sample provider rather than from assay-based typing. The sample metadata nearly always contained a de-identified subject ID, COVID-19 status, age in years and sex. General study outcomes and caveats: Clinical and demographic metadata were provided uncurated, with the amount varying by source and participant.

Participants in the prospective study were aged about 18 to 100 years, lived in 20 to 30 United States geographic areas, and enrolled through a virtual design. To assign participants to cohorts, the prospective study relied on clinical history that participants themselves reported in a screening survey and a study questionnaire. Recovered participants in ImmuneRACE Cohort 3 were defined as having two consecutive negative NP/OP PCR tests, clearance from a healthcare professional, or resolution of symptoms. Mobile phlebotomists in the prospective study collected whole blood, serum and a nasopharyngeal or oropharyngeal swab from every participant. Participants in the prospective study had the option to provide additional blood draws and questionnaires over an approximately 2-month period. Blood samples from the prospective study were shipped frozen or at room temperature prior to DNA extraction. The germline V gene provides CDR1 SGHAT and CDR2 FQNNGV. From the cysteine up to the phenylalanine, the CDR3 has a length of 12 residues. Only the CDR3 region is kept as DNA, spanning 36 bases read in frame from base 1. Trimming removed 4 bases from V and 4 bases from J; the gene matches leave 0 bases unexplained.

The immunoSEQ Assay, a bias-controlled multiplex PCR, was used to amplify TCRbeta CDR3 regions from genomic DNA. Per the original workflow: Within the assay, amplification of reference gene primers was used to estimate how many nucleated cells each sample contained. To quantify the absolute abundance of each unique TCRbeta CDR3 rearrangement, sequence reads were collapsed and filtered. Productive Simpson clonality was computed per sample as the square root of Simpson's diversity index over productive rearrangements. Not all clones reach the TCRdb copy of this immuneACCESS table, which keeps in-frame sequences only. Checked studies attribute under half of the gap to unresolved V genes and leave the rest unexplained. For V, J and clone size, that table is used; D and trimming come from the DNA. The sample yields more than 250,000 clones; nearly 90% were counted once. 5.5% to 7% of the sample goes to the ten largest clones.

Remarks on this clone: Its antigen remains unidentified. Within one base of it there is no much larger clone, and no base qualities were kept.

The rearranged chain carries TRBV11-2 and TRBJ2-5, with 7 middle bases fitting TRBD2. The TCR comes from a woman younger than 45 who had recovered from COVID-19. Sequencing was performed on PBMCs or T cells enriched from blood (not recorded which). The nucleotide sequence reads as follows: TGTGCCAGCAGCTGGGGGGGAGAGACCCAGTACTTC. Its protein is CASSWGGETQYF.